This T cell receptor beta chain was documented in a study of tumor and adjacent non-tumor tissue in lung cancer. The wider study: There were 12 adenocarcinoma, 2 squamous cell carcinoma and 1 small cell lung cancer cases.

Per the germline V gene, CDR1 is DFQATT and CDR2 is SNEGSKA (reference sequence). This CDR3 region has 13 residues. Turning to this clonotype: Antigen specificity is unknown. This CDR3 is missing its conserved last phenylalanine or tryptophan, likely due to a read error.

Three rounds of nested PCR, following a modified ARM-PCR protocol, produced the TCRbeta library. TCRdb redid the calling of the multiplex PCR reads with MiXCR, one entry per CDR3 protein. The sample carries 100,000 or so distinct CDR3 sequences, around three fifths recorded once. Study-level results: In normal lung, the top 100 clones were significantly more dominant than in tumor.

The template was RNA from unsorted bulk tissue. This non-tumor lung sample came from over 3 cm beyond the tumor edge. Between August and November 2014, newly diagnosed, chemotherapy-naive lung cancer patients underwent thoracic surgery in China. The specimen sequenced was distant non-tumor lung tissue. The chain combines TRBV20-1 with TRBJ2-7; D gene ambiguous. This clonotype was obtained from a young man with non-small cell lung cancer. CDR3 region: CSARGPRGVQQYY. CDR3 DNA: TGTAGTGCTAGAGGACCCAGAGGTGTCCAGCAGTACTAC.